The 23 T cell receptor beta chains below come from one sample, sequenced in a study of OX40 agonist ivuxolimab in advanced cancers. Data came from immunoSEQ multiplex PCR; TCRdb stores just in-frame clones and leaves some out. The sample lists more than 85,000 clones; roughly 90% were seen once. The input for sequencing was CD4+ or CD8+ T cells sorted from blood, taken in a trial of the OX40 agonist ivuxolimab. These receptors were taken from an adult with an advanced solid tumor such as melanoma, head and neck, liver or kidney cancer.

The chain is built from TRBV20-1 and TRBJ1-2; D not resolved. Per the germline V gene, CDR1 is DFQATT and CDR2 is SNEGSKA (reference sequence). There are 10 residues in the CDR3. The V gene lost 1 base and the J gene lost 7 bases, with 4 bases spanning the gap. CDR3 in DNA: TGCAGTGCTAGAGGTGTTGGCTACACCTTC. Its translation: CSARGVGYTF.

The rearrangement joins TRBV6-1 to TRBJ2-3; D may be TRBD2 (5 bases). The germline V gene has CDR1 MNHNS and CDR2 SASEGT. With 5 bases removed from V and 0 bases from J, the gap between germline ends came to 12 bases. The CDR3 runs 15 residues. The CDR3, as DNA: TGTGCCAGCAGTACCGGGAACCCAAGCACAGATACGCAGTATTTT. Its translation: CASSTGNPSTDTQYF.

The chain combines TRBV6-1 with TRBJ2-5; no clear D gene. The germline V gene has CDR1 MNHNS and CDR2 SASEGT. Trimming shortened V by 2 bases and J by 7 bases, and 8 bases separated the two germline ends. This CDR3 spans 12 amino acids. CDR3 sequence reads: CASSEIFGTQYF. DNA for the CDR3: TGTGCCAGCAGTGAAATCTTTGGGACCCAGTACTTC.

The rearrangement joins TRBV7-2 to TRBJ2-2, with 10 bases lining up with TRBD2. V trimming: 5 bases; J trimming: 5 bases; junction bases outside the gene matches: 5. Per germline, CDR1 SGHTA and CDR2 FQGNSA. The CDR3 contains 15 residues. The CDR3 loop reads CASSATSGNTGELFF. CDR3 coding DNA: TGTGCCAGCAGCGCCACTAGCGGGAATACCGGGGAGCTGTTTTTT. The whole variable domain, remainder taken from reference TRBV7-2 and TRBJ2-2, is GAGVSQSPSNKVTEKGKDVELRCDPISGHTALYWYRQSLGQGLEFLIYFQGNSAPDKSGLPSDRFSAERTGGSVSTLTIQRTQQEDSAVYLCASSATSGNTGELFFGEGSRLTVL.

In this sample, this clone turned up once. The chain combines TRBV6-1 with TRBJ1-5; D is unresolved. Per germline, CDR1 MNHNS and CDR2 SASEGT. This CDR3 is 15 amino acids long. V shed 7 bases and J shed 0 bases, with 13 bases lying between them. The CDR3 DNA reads TGTGCCAGCATGCCTCGGGCCTATAGCAATCAGCCCCAGCATTTT. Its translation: CASMPRAYSNQPQHF.

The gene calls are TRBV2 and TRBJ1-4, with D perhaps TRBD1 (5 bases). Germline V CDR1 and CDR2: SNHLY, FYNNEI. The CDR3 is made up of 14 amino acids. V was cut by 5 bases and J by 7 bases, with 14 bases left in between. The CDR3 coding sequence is TGTGCCAGCAGTACGAGGGGAAGATCTGAAAAACTGTTTTTT. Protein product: CASSTRGRSEKLFF.

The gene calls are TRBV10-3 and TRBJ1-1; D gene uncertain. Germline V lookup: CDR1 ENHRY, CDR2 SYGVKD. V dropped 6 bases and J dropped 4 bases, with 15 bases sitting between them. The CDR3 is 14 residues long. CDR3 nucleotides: TGTGCCATCAGGGATGCAAAGGAATCCACTGAAGCTTTCTTT. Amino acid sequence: CAIRDAKESTEAFF.

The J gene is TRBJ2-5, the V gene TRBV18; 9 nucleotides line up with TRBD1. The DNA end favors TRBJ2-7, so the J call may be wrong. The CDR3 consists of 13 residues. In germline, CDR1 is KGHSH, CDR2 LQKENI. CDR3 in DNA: TGTGCCAGCTCCGGGACAGGGCAGTACGAGCAGTACTTC. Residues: CASSGTGQYEQYF.

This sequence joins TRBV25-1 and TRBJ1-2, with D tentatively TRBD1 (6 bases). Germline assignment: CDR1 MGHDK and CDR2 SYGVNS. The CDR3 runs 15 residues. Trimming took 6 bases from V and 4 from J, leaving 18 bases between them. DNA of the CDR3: TGTGCCAGCAGCGACGGGGGCTTTGTGAGCTATGGCTACACCTTC. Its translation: CASSDGGFVSYGYTF.

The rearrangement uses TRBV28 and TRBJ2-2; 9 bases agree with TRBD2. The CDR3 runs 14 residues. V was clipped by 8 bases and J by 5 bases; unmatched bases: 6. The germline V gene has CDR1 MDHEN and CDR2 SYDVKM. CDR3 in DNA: TGTGCCAGCTTTAGCGGGAGTAGGACCGGGGAGCTGTTTTTT. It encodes CASFSGSRTGELFF.

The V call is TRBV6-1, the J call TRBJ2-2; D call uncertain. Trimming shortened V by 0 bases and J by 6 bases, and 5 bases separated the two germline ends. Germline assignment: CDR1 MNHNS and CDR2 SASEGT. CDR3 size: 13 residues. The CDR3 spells CASSEALPGELFF. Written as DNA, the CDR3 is TGTGCCAGCAGTGAAGCGCTTCCCGGGGAGCTGTTTTTT.

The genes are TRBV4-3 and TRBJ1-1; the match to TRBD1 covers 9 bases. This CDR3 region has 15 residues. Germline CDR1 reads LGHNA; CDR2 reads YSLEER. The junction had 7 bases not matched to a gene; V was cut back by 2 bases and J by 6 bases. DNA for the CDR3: TGCGCCAGCAGCCAACGACAGGGGGGGTGGGCTGAAGCTTTCTTT. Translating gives CASSQRQGGWAEAFF.

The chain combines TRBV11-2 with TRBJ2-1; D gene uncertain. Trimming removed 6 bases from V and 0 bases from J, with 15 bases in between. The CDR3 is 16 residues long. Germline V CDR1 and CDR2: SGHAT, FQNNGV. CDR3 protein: CASRIGTESSYNEQFF. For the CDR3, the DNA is TGTGCCAGCAGGATAGGTACTGAGAGCTCCTACAATGAGCAGTTCTTC. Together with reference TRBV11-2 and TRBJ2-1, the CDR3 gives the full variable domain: EAGVAQSPRYKIIEKRQSVAFWCNPISGHATLYWYQQILGQGPKLLIQFQNNGVVDDSQLPKDRFSAERLKGVDSTLKIQPAKLEDSAVYLCASRIGTESSYNEQFFGPGTRLTVL.

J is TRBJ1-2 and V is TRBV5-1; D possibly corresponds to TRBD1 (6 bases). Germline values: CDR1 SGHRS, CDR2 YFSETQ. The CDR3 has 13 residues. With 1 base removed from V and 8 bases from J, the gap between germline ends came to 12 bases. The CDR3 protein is CASSLWGAEGYTF. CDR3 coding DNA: TGCGCCAGCAGCTTGTGGGGGGCAGAAGGCTACACCTTC.

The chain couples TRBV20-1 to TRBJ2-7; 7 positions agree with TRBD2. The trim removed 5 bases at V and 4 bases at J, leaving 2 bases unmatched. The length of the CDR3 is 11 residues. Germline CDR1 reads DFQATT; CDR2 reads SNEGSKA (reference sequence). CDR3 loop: CSAWGGYEQYF. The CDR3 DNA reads TGCAGTGCTTGGGGGGGTTACGAGCAGTACTTC.

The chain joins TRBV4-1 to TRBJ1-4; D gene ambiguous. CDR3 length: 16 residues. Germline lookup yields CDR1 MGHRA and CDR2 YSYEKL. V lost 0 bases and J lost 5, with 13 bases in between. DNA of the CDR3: TGCGCCAGCAGCCAAGATTTTAACAGCAAGAATGAAAAACTGTTTTTT. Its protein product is CASSQDFNSKNEKLFF.

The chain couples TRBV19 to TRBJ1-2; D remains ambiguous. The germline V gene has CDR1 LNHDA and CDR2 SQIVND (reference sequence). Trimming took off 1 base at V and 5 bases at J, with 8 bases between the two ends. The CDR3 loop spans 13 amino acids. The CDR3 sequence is CASSIGTRYGYTF. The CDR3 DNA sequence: TGTGCCAGTAGTATAGGGACTCGTTATGGCTACACCTTC.

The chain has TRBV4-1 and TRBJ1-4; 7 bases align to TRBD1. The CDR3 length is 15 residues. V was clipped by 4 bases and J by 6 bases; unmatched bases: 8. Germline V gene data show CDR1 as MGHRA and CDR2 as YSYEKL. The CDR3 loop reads CASSLRDRVDEKLFF. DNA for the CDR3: TGCGCCAGCAGCCTCCGAGACAGGGTCGATGAAAAACTGTTTTTT.

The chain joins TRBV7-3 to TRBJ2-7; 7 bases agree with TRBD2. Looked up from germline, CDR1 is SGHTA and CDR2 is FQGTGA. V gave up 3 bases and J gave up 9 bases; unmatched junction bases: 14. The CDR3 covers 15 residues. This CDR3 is CASSFLGLSDMGQYF. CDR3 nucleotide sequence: TGTGCCAGCAGCTTCCTGGGACTATCAGACATGGGGCAGTACTTC.

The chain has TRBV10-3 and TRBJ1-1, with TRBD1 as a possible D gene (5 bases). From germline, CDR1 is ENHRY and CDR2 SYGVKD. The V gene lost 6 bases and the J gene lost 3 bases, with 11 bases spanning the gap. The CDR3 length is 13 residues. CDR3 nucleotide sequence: TGTGCCATCAGCAAGGACAAGGACACTGAAGCTTTCTTT. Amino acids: CAISKDKDTEAFF.

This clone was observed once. CDR3 sequence reads: CASSGGQESQPQHF. DNA of the CDR3: TGTGCCAGCAGTGGCGGACAGGAAAGCCAGCCCCAGCATTTT. The chain joins TRBV2 to TRBJ1-5; 7 bases map to TRBD1. J gave up 7 bases and V 4 bases, and 7 bases lay outside the gene matches. The CDR3 runs to 14 residues. Germline lookup yields CDR1 SNHLY and CDR2 FYNNEI.

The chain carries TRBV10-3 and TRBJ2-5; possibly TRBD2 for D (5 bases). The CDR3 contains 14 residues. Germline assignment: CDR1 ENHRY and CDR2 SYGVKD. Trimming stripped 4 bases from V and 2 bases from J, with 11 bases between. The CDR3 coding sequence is TGTGCCATCAGTGTAAGTGGGGAGCAAGAGACCCAGTACTTC. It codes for CAISVSGEQETQYF.

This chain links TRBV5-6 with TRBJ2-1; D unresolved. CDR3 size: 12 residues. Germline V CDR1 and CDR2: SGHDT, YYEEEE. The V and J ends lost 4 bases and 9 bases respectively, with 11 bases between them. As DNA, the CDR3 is TGTGCCAGCAGCCAATCGAGCAGTGAGCAGTTCTTC. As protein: CASSQSSSEQFF. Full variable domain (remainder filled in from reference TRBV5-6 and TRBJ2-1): DAGVTQSPTHLIKTRGQQVTLRCSPKSGHDTVSWYQQALGQGPQFIFQYYEEEERQRGNFPDRFSGHQFPNYSSELNVNALLLGDSALYLCASSQSSSEQFFGPGTRLTVL.